The 14 T cell receptor beta chains below were found in one sample sequenced in a study of identical twins. TCRdb called the 5' RACE reads again in MiXCR, with one record for every CDR3 protein. Of some 730,000 distinct CDR3 sequences listed, roughly 20% are singletons. These records were also assigned to another study, of T cells expressing NK-cell markers.

Input material: PBMCs. These receptors all come from a young woman in good health.

The genes are TRBV12-3 or TRBV12-4 and TRBJ1-3; TRBD1 is a possible D gene (5 bases). The CDR3 spans 12 residues. DNA of the CDR3: TGTGGGATAGGGGAGGCTGGAAACACCATATATTTT. It codes for CGIGEAGNTIYF.

CDR3 nucleotide sequence: TGCAGTGCTAGAACTGGGGGGGGGGCCACAGATACGCAGTATTTT. Protein: CSARTGGGATDTQYF. The V gene is TRBV20-1, the J gene TRBJ2-3, with D possibly matching TRBD2 (7 bases). The CDR3 totals 15 residues. Per the germline V gene, CDR1 is DFQATT and CDR2 is SNEGSKA (reference sequence). V was cut by 2 bases and J by 2 bases, with 14 bases left in between.

This clonotype was seen a few times. This chain links TRBV7-9 with TRBJ2-7, with 9 bases identical to TRBD2. V trimming: 2 bases; J trimming: 7 bases; junction bases outside the gene matches: 6. Germline CDR1 and CDR2: SEHNR and FQNEAQ (reference sequence). The CDR3 loop spans 14 amino acids. CDR3: CASSLNGLAGEQYF. The CDR3 region has the DNA TGTGCCAGCAGCTTAAACGGGCTAGCGGGGGAGCAGTACTTC.

This clonotype was found a few times. This chain joins TRBV20-1 and TRBJ1-4; 11 bases line up with TRBD1. Germline V CDR1 and CDR2: DFQATT, SNEGSKA (reference sequence). This CDR3 is built from 14 residues. Germline trimming cut 5 bases from V and 6 bases from J; bases unmatched to any gene: 5. CDR3 in amino acids: CSAAPGQGDEKLFF. The DNA for the CDR3 is TGCAGTGCTGCGCCGGGACAGGGGGATGAAAAACTGTTTTTT.

This chain connects TRBV12-3 or TRBV12-4 to TRBJ2-7; D remains unclear. The CDR3 is 17 residues long. V was cut by 5 bases and J by 4 bases, with 24 bases left in between. This CDR3 reads CASSLTYPGTTTYEQYF. The CDR3 DNA is TGTGCCAGCAGTCTAACCTACCCGGGTACAACGACGTACGAGCAGTACTTC.

CDR3 nucleotides: TGCGCCAGCAGTGACGGACACACTGAAGCTTTCTTT. Translation: CASSDGHTEAFF. The chain combines TRBV10-1 with TRBJ1-1, with no clear D. The CDR3 loop spans 12 amino acids. The V end lost 3 bases, the J end lost 3 bases, and 5 bases lay between the germline ends. In germline, CDR1 is WNHNN, CDR2 SYGVQD (reference sequence).

This clonotype occurred many times. This chain connects TRBV6-1 to TRBJ1-2; 7 bases align to TRBD1. Germline V lookup: CDR1 MNHNS, CDR2 SASEGT. V trimming: 6 bases; J trimming: 2 bases; junction bases outside the gene matches: 6. The CDR3 runs 14 residues. The CDR3 reads CASSLGQENYGYTF. The CDR3 DNA reads as TGTGCCAGCAGCCTTGGACAGGAAAACTATGGCTACACCTTC.

This clonotype has a handful of counts. This rearrangement joins TRBV20-1 to TRBJ2-1; possibly TRBD2 for D (6 bases). Germline CDR1 reads DFQATT; CDR2 reads SNEGSKA (reference sequence). V lost 3 bases, J lost 3 bases, and 12 bases lay in between. This CDR3 contains 14 residues. The DNA for the CDR3 is TGCAGTGCTAGCTCCGGGACTGGCTACAATGAGCAGTTCTTC. Translated, it gives CSASSGTGYNEQFF.

V and J are TRBV27 and TRBJ2-1; perhaps D is TRBD1 or TRBD2 (5 bases each). The CDR3 has 12 amino acids. The germline gives CDR1 MNHEY, CDR2 SMNVEV (reference sequence). For the CDR3, the DNA is TGTTCCACTCGTGGGGGCTACAATGAGCAGTTCTTC. Translating gives CSTRGGYNEQFF.

V and J are TRBV12-3 or TRBV12-4 and TRBJ1-4, with 7 positions matching TRBD1. The CDR3 is 14 amino acids. V lost 6 bases and J lost 5; bases outside the gene matches: 6. In DNA form, the CDR3 reads TGTGCCAGCAGCCCTAGACAGGGAAATGAAAAACTGTTTTTT. Encoded protein: CASSPRQGNEKLFF.

The chain employs TRBV24-1 and TRBJ2-3; 8 bases align to TRBD2. Losses at the gene ends were 3 bases for V and 6 bases for J; bases not matched to a gene: 4. Germline CDR1 KGHDR, CDR2 SFDVKD. CDR3 length: 14 amino acids. The CDR3 protein is CATSDPRGGDTQYF. The CDR3 DNA sequence: TGTGCCACCAGTGATCCACGGGGGGGCGATACGCAGTATTTT.

This clonotype showed up just a few times. The chain links TRBV6-1 to TRBJ2-7; 7 nucleotides line up with TRBD2. The CDR3 sequence is 13 residues long. Germline V gene sequence: CDR1 MNHNS, CDR2 SASEGT. V shed 10 bases, J shed 2 bases, and the junction held 8 bases outside the gene matches. CDR3 nucleotides: TGTGCCACCAAACGGGGGGTCGCCTACGAGCAGTACTTC. Its translation is CATKRGVAYEQYF.

The chain carries TRBV6-2 or TRBV6-3 and TRBJ2-5; 11 bases are a match to TRBD1. V gave up 4 bases and J gave up 4 bases; unmatched junction bases: 11. CDR3 length equals 17 residues. Per the germline V gene, CDR1 is MNHEY and CDR2 is SVGEGT. CDR3: CASSSGQGASVGETQYF. The CDR3, as DNA: TGTGCCAGCAGTTCTGGACAGGGGGCGTCAGTTGGAGAGACCCAGTACTTC.

The chain links TRBV21-1 to TRBJ2-4. TRBV21-1 constitutes a pseudogene. This CDR3 spans 13 amino acids. CDR3 sequence: CASRVLAKNIQYF. In DNA, the CDR3 is TGTGCCAGCAGGGTACTAGCCAAAAACATTCAGTACTTC.